This entry lists 7 T cell receptor beta chains sequenced from one sample in a study of Ad26.COV2.S vaccination and SARS-CoV-2 variants. The protocol was immunoSEQ multiplex PCR, while the TCRdb copy is restricted to in-frame clones and leaves out a portion. The data hold about 390,000 clones, with about nine tenths observed a single time. Treatment indicated: around 19 received Ad26.COV2.S at low or high dose, single or two shots; about 5 received placebo; per-sample allocation not given. Sampling occurred on day 63 after the first vaccine or placebo injection. The sequenced sample was peripheral blood, obtained in a trial of Ad26.COV2.S vaccine versus placebo. The source is a person aged 18-65 years who received the Ad26.COV2.S COVID-19 vaccine or a placebo.

The chain couples TRBV27 to TRBJ2-2, with 7 positions matching TRBD1. Trimming cost V 3 bases and J 7 bases; bases outside gene matches: 5. The CDR3 has 14 residues. Germline assignment: CDR1 MNHEY and CDR2 SMNVEV (reference sequence). In nucleotides, the CDR3 is TGTGCCAGCAGTTTCACAGGGGTTAACGGGGAGCTGTTTTTT. Its protein is CASSFTGVNGELFF.

This chain links TRBV6-1 with TRBJ2-5; TRBD1 is a possible D gene (6 bases). CDR3 length equals 16 residues. V lost 0 bases, J lost 1 base, and 12 bases lay in between. Germline V gene sequence: CDR1 MNHNS, CDR2 SASEGT. The CDR3 loop is CASSEAGTNIQETQYF. The CDR3 nucleotides read TGTGCCAGCAGTGAAGCCGGGACAAACATCCAAGAGACCCAGTACTTC.

CDR3 loop: CASSPGWGAFTEAFF. The CDR3 nucleotides read TGTGCCAGCTCCCCCGGTTGGGGGGCTTTCACTGAAGCTTTCTTT. V gene TRBV18 combines with J gene TRBJ1-1; maybe TRBD1 (6 bases). CDR3 length: 15 amino acids. V gave up 6 bases and J gave up 4 bases, with 18 bases separating them. Germline V gene lookup returns CDR1 KGHSH and CDR2 LQKENI.

The chain has TRBV5-1 and TRBJ2-2; D is perhaps TRBD1 or TRBD2 (5 bases each). This CDR3 contains 16 residues. The ends were cut back, 4 bases at V and 1 base at J, with 14 bases in the middle. Germline assignment: CDR1 SGHRS and CDR2 YFSETQ. The CDR3 is CASSPEGNLNTGELFF. Here the CDR3 DNA reads TGCGCCAGCAGCCCAGAGGGGAATCTGAACACCGGGGAGCTGTTTTTT.

This clone was counted between two and nine times. The V and J genes are TRBV4-2 and TRBJ1-2, with D tentatively TRBD1 (5 bases). Germline V CDR1 and CDR2: LGHNA, YNFKEQ. Between the trimmed V and J ends, which lost 1 base and 3 bases, there was a span of 12 bases. This CDR3 is 15 amino acids long. The CDR3 region is CASSQAGGAYYGYTF. CDR3 in DNA: TGTGCCAGCAGCCAAGCGGGAGGGGCGTACTATGGCTACACCTTC.

The chain carries TRBV10-3 and TRBJ2-5; D tentatively fits TRBD1 or TRBD2 (7 bases each). Trimming shortened V by 7 bases and J by 1 base, and 22 bases separated the two germline ends. The CDR3 length is 17 residues. The germline gives CDR1 ENHRY, CDR2 SYGVKD. The CDR3 reads CAITPGGASGPQETQYF. In nucleotides, the CDR3 is TGTGCCATCACCCCAGGGGGGGCTAGCGGACCCCAAGAGACCCAGTACTTC.

The CDR3 spells CASSLNQGIKGSYEQYF. The CDR3 nucleotides are TGTGCCAGCAGCCTAAACCAAGGGATTAAAGGTTCCTACGAGCAGTACTTC. The J gene is TRBJ2-7, the V gene TRBV3-1 (or the pseudogene TRBV3-2), with D uncertain. Looked up from germline, CDR1 is LGHDT and CDR2 is YNNKEL (reference sequence). The CDR3 covers 17 residues. V lost 4 bases and J lost 1, with 20 bases in between.